This T cell receptor (beta chain) was identified in a study of control samples from healthy donors and cancer patients. This CDR3 is built from 11 residues. Germline-derived CDR1 and CDR2 are SGHRS and YFSETQ. The ends were cut back, 10 bases at V and 4 bases at J, with 11 bases in the middle. Repertoires were generated with immunoSEQ multiplex PCR, while TCRdb's copy carries only in-frame clones and drops some. Here the sample spans 150,000 to 200,000 clones, roughly 92% being singletons. This sequence was found in a young man in good health. The sequenced sample was blood. The chain uses TRBV5-1 and TRBJ1-2; D not certain. The CDR3 is CAWRESYGYTF. In DNA, the CDR3 is TGCGCCTGGAGGGAGAGCTATGGCTACACCTTC.